This T cell receptor (beta chain) came from a study of T cells expressing NK-cell markers. Study information: Repertoire data for TCR beta were derived from sorted T cells (CD3+CD56+NKG2C+, CD3+CD56+NKG2C- and CD3+CD56-NKG2C+). Regarding the study as a whole: Evidence did not settle whether expanded NKG2C+ T cell clones targeted HCMV.

UMI-tagged 5'RACE template switching yielded the TCR beta cDNA. Reprocessing the 5' RACE reads, TCRdb reports a single entry for every CDR3 protein and omits DNA. This sample carries roughly 390,000 distinct CDR3 sequences, with under 6.5% going to the ten biggest clones. On this clonotype itself: The target antigen is unknown.

Germline V gene sequence: CDR1 LNHDA, CDR2 SQIVND (reference sequence). This CDR3 contains 15 residues. This receptor was identified in a man aged 18-75 years in good health. Sample: blood T cells: a sorted CD56 or NKG2C T cell subset, CD4+ or CD8+ T cells, or bulk PBMC T cells (not recorded which). The chain joins TRBV19 to TRBJ2-7; TCRdb selects TRBD1, and the lack of DNA leaves this call unchecked. The CDR3 is CASSIAFGQSYEQYF.